These 14 T cell receptor beta chains were sequenced from one sample in a study of cytomegalovirus exposure and HLA in healthy donors. The study ran its PCR with 60 Vbeta and 13 Jbeta primers. Profiled with immunoSEQ multiplex PCR; TCRdb holds only in-frame clones, not every one. The data show over 100,000 clones, over 60% seen once. The source material was PBMCs. The receptor set was obtained from a female donor in good health and CMV-seronegative.

The chain joins TRBV2 to TRBJ1-2; 7 bases are a match to TRBD1. From germline, CDR1 is SNHLY and CDR2 FYNNEI. The CDR3 is 14 amino acids. Germline trimming cut 4 bases from V and 3 bases from J; bases unmatched to any gene: 5. CDR3: CASSAGRGDYGYTF. CDR3 coding DNA: TGTGCCAGCAGTGCCGGCAGGGGGGACTATGGCTACACCTTC.

This chain joins TRBV21-1 and TRBJ2-5; TRBD2 was called by the table and not checked on the DNA. TRBV21-1 is reported as a pseudogene. The CDR3 covers 16 residues. CDR3 in amino acids: CASGKPPRGQRETQYF. The CDR3 DNA sequence: TGTGCCAGCGGAAAACCTCCGCGGGGGCAGCGGGAGACCCAGTACTTC.

The V gene is TRBV6-5, the J gene TRBJ2-3; possibly TRBD1 for D (5 bases). Trimming cost V 4 bases and J 2 bases, with 16 bases left between them. Germline V CDR1 and CDR2: MNHEY, SVGAGI. The CDR3 has 16 amino acids. The CDR3 here is CASSSTDLPYTDTQYF. The CDR3 nucleotides are TGTGCCAGCAGTTCGACAGACCTGCCTTACACAGATACGCAGTATTTT.

The chain employs TRBV4-3 and TRBJ2-5, with D possibly matching TRBD2 (5 bases). Trimming shortened V by 0 bases and J by 4 bases, and 15 bases separated the two germline ends. Germline V gene lookup returns CDR1 LGHNA and CDR2 YSLEER. The CDR3 is 16 amino acids. The CDR3 DNA follows: TGCGCCAGCAGCCAAGATTTTGGCCCACGGGGAGAGACCCAGTACTTC. It specifies CASSQDFGPRGETQYF.

This sequence joins TRBV5-4 and TRBJ2-2; TRBD1 is a possible D gene (6 bases). The V gene's germline CDR1 is SGHNT and CDR2 YYREEE (reference sequence). This CDR3 has 15 residues. V was clipped by 4 bases and J by 0 bases, with 10 bases between them. The CDR3 spells CASSPQGPNTGELFF. DNA of the CDR3: TGTGCCAGCAGCCCACAGGGACCGAACACCGGGGAGCTGTTTTTT.

The rearrangement links TRBV6-6 to TRBJ1-6, with a weak D call TRBD1 (6 bases). There are 14 residues in the CDR3. CDR1 and CDR2 from the germline V gene are MNHNY and SVGAGI (reference sequence). Trimming removed 7 bases at V and 5 bases at J, with 12 bases between. This CDR3 reads CASNWDTDNSPLHF. The CDR3 DNA is TGTGCCAGCAATTGGGACACCGATAATTCACCCCTCCACTTT.

The V gene is TRBV15, the J gene TRBJ1-2; TRBD1 matches at 9 bases. The CDR3 sequence is 15 residues long. The junction had 4 bases not matched to a gene; V was cut back by 5 bases and J by 0 bases. The V gene's germline CDR1 is LNHNV and CDR2 YYDKDF (reference sequence). CDR3 amino acids: CATSQRTGANYGYTF. CDR3 nucleotides: TGTGCCACCAGCCAGCGGACAGGGGCTAACTATGGCTACACCTTC.

This sequence joins TRBV11-2 and TRBJ1-6; tentative D call: TRBD1 (6 bases). This CDR3 has 15 amino acids. Germline lookup yields CDR1 SGHAT and CDR2 FQNNGV. V was cut by 1 base and J by 10 bases, with 14 bases left in between. The CDR3 is CASSLVTGMWSPLHF. As DNA, the CDR3 is TGTGCCAGCAGCTTAGTCACAGGGATGTGGTCACCCCTCCACTTT.

The gene calls are TRBV5-1 and TRBJ2-5, with D perhaps matching TRBD2 (6 bases). The CDR3 totals 15 residues. Germline CDR1 SGHRS, CDR2 YFSETQ. The V end was cut by 0 bases, the J end by 2 bases, with 11 bases between. The CDR3 spells CASSLAGLRQETQYF. CDR3 sequence (DNA): TGCGCCAGCAGCTTGGCAGGACTACGTCAAGAGACCCAGTACTTC.

The chain links TRBV19 to TRBJ1-5; unclear D gene. Germline V gene sequence: CDR1 LNHDA, CDR2 SQIVND (reference sequence). The V end was cut by 3 bases, the J end by 4 bases, with 13 bases between. This CDR3 spans 15 amino acids. CDR3 protein: CASSIEGGDNQPQHF. CDR3 bases: TGTGCCAGTAGTATTGAAGGCGGTGATAATCAGCCCCAGCATTTT.

The chain has TRBV7-2 and TRBJ2-2; D gene uncertain. Germline CDR1 reads SGHTA; CDR2 reads FQGNSA. V was trimmed by 0 bases and J by 7 bases, leaving 3 bases between them. The CDR3 contains 12 residues. The CDR3 nucleotides read TGTGCCAGCAGCTTAGCATACGGGGAGCTGTTTTTT. Residues: CASSLAYGELFF.

Only one count was recorded for this clone. The chain joins TRBV28 to TRBJ2-2, with 7 positions matching TRBD1. The CDR3 is 15 residues long. Germline CDR1 and CDR2: MDHEN and SYDVKM. V gave up 5 bases and J gave up 1 base; unmatched junction bases: 4. CDR3 amino acids: CASSLRQGNTGELFF. CDR3 sequence (DNA): TGTGCCAGCAGTCTCAGACAGGGGAACACCGGGGAGCTGTTTTTT. Together with reference TRBV28 and TRBJ2-2, the CDR3 gives the full variable domain: DVKVTQSSRYLVKRTGEKVFLECVQDMDHENMFWYRQDPGLGLRLIYFSYDVKMKEKGDIPEGYSVSREKKERFSLILESASTNQTSMYLCASSLRQGNTGELFFGEGSRLTVL.

The chain employs TRBV18 and TRBJ2-5; no firm D call. Germline V CDR1 and CDR2: KGHSH, LQKENI. With 0 bases removed from V and 5 bases from J, the gap between germline ends came to 7 bases. CDR3 length: 13 residues. The CDR3 protein is CASSPPSEETQYF. CDR3 sequence (DNA): TGTGCCAGCTCACCACCGTCCGAGGAGACCCAGTACTTC.

J is TRBJ1-3 and V is TRBV27; no clear D. CDR3 size: 13 residues. Germline V gives CDR1 MNHEY, CDR2 SMNVEV (reference sequence). Trimming stripped 6 bases from V and 0 bases from J, with 6 bases between. CDR3 sequence: CASRELSGNTIYF. The DNA of the CDR3 is TGTGCCAGCAGGGAGCTCTCTGGAAACACCATATATTTT.